This T cell receptor (beta chain) emerged from a study of T cells in Graves' hyperthyroidism and ophthalmopathy. Study-wide points: Most expanded thyroid clonotypes above 0.001 recurred in blood.

This CDR3 region has 12 residues. V dropped 3 bases and J dropped 4 bases, with 10 bases sitting between them. CDR1 and CDR2 (germline): SQVTM, ANQGSEA. This clonotype was seen ten or more times. The antigen is not known. What was amplified from RNA transcripts were TCR beta CDR3 regions. Carried out on the TCR CDR3, a first-round RT-PCR used the HTBI primer set. TCRdb re-analysed the multiplex PCR reads in MiXCR, keeping a single row per CDR3 protein. The sample yields fewer than 350,000 distinct CDR3 sequences, around a sixth seen once. This sequence joins TRBV29-1 and TRBJ2-7, with no clear D. Material for sequencing was blood. The receptor comes from a woman aged 35 to 49 with Graves' ophthalmopathy. The CDR3 sequence is CSVDVGRYEQYF. CDR3 DNA sequence: TGCAGCGTTGACGTCGGAAGGTACGAGCAGTACTTC.